The text below deals with one TCR beta chain. Its specificity is not known. The repertoire was sequenced with immunoSEQ multiplex PCR; TCRdb's copy has only in-frame clones and lacks some. The sample yields about 82,000 clones, under 95% seen once. The CDR3 totals 16 residues. The germline CDR1 and CDR2 sequences are SEHNR and FQNEAQ (reference sequence). V lost 4 bases, J lost 2 bases, and 10 bases stayed unmatched. The data were taken from a study of graft-versus-host responses after intestinal transplantation. The chain recombines TRBV7-9 with TRBJ2-7; TRBD1 aligns across 8 bases. The TCR originated in a human donor who was the organ donor for an intestinal transplant. This sample comprised unstimulated CD4+ T cells sorted from spleen or lymph node cells, obtained before transplant. As DNA, the CDR3 is TGTGCCAGCAGCTCTAGGACAGGGTTATCAACCTACGAGCAGTACTTC. Its translation is CASSSRTGLSTYEQYF.